A selection of T cell receptor beta chains follows, all from one sample in a study of cytomegalovirus exposure and HLA in healthy donors. Using immunoSEQ multiplex PCR, the repertoire was profiled, and TCRdb retains in-frame clones only, with some absent. The sample records approximately 200,000 clones, roughly four fifths being singletons. Source material: PBMCs. Receptors were obtained from a girl aged 2 to 10 in good health and CMV-seronegative. Both conserved end residues are part of each CDR3. A D gene is named only where the DNA matches it firmly. The size entry is marked missing in some rows and otherwise reads once, few, many or a size class.

. TRBJ2-1 TRBD2 TRBV29-1 TGCAGCGTTGAACAATGGGGGGGTGAGCAGTTCTTC CSVEQWGGEQFF
once TRBJ1-5 . TRBV19 TGTGCCAGTACCCCCGGTTTTAGCAATCAGCCCCAGCATTTT CASTPGFSNQPQHF
. TRBJ1-1 . TRBV5-5 TGTGCCAGCAGCTTGACAGGGCTGAACACTGAAGCTTTCTTT CASSLTGLNTEAFF
. TRBJ1-6 TRBD1 TRBV30 TGTGCCTGGAGTACACCGGACAGGGAAAGGTCACCCCTCCACTTT CAWSTPDRERSPLHF
. TRBJ2-1 . TRBV29-1 TGCAGCGTCTCCCCCGACAGCAATGAGCAGTTCTTC CSVSPDSNEQFF
. TRBJ2-1 TRBD2 TRBV4-1 TGCGCCAGCAGCGCACTAGCGGGGGGGATTCGAGCCTACAATGAGCAGTTCTTC CASSALAGGIRAYNEQFF
. TRBJ1-5 . TRBV19 TGTGCCAGTAGTATCGAGCCGGGGCAGCCCCAGCATTTT CASSIEPGQPQHF
. TRBJ2-1 . TRBV13 TGTGCCAGCAGCTTAGGGGCTAGGTCTTTCGTTTACAATGAGCAGTTCTTC CASSLGARSFVYNEQFF
. TRBJ2-7 . TRBV7-9 TGTGCCAGCAGGCCCATCGCCCCACAGCTACACGCCTACGAGCAGTACTTC CASRPIAPQLHAYEQYF
. TRBJ2-7 TRBD1 TRBV5-1 TGCGCCAGCAGCTGGGGGGACAGGATTTACGAGCAGTACTTC CASSWGDRIYEQYF
. TRBJ1-3 . TRBV5-1 TGCGCCAGCAGCTTACTTGGCAGGGTCGACACCATATATTTT CASSLLGRVDTIYF
few TRBJ1-2 . TRBV29-1 TGCAGCGTCGGCGGTCGCGGGAACTATGGCTACACCTTC CSVGGRGNYGYTF
once TRBJ2-7 TRBD2 TRBV28 TGTGCCAGCAGTCCCCTGAGCGGGAGATACGAGCAGTACTTC CASSPLSGRYEQYF
. TRBJ1-1 . TRBV16 TGTGCCAGCAGCCAACTCTCTTCGGACACTGAAGCTTTCTTT CASSQLSSDTEAFF
few TRBJ2-3 . TRBV9 TGTGCCAGCAGCGTAAGTTCAATTGGGGGCGCAGATACGCAGTATTTT CASSVSSIGGADTQYF
. TRBJ1-6 . TRBV6-5 TGTGCCAGCAGTTACTCGGGGGGGCCTGGTAATTCACCCCTCCACTTT CASSYSGGPGNSPLHF
few TRBJ2-1 TRBD2 TRBV7-2 TGTGCCAGCAGCTCCTTAGCGGGAGCGCGTAATGAGCAGTTCTTC CASSSLAGARNEQFF
few TRBJ1-1 . TRBV6-1 TGTGCCAGCAGTCGGGGTACAAGCTACACTGAAGCTTTCTTT CASSRGTSYTEAFF
. TRBJ2-2 . TRBV5-1 TGCGCCAGCAGCTTGTGGGGAAGGGAGGCCGGGGAGCTGTTTTTT CASSLWGREAGELFF
. TRBJ2-7 TRBD2 TRBV19 TGTGCCACCACCGGGGGGAACGAGCAGTACTTC CATTGGNEQYF
. TRBJ2-2 TRBD2 TRBV4-1 TGCGCCAGCAGCCAGGGACTAGCGGGAGCCGGGGAGCTGTTTTTT CASSQGLAGAGELFF
few TRBJ2-3 . TRBV27 TGTGCCAGCAGTTCTCTCCCGGGACTGGCCACAGATACGCAGTATTTT CASSSLPGLATDTQYF
once TRBJ2-7 . TRBV5-6 TGTGCCAGCAGCTTGATTCTGCGGGCAGCCTACGAGCAGTACTTC CASSLILRAAYEQYF
. TRBJ2-1 . TRBV7-9 TGTGCCAGCAGCTTACTAGGGGGAGAAGGCGGTGAGCAGTTCTTC CASSLLGGEGGEQFF
. TRBJ2-7 . TRBV10-1 TGCGCCAGCAGTGATAGAAGATACGAGCAGTACTTC CASSDRRYEQYF
. TRBJ1-5 TRBD1 TRBV27 TGTGCCAGCAGCAGACAGGGAGACAATCAGCCCCAGCATTTT CASSRQGDNQPQHF
few TRBJ2-1 . TRBV7-9 TGTGCCAGCAGCCGCGGGGAGAGCTCCTACAATGAGCAGTTCTTC CASSRGESSYNEQFF
. TRBJ2-1 TRBD2 TRBV14 TGTGCCAGCAGCCACACTAGCGGGAGGGCGTTCTTC CASSHTSGRAFF
. TRBJ2-5 TRBD2 TRBV4-1 TGCGCCAGCAGCCCCCTCCGGGGGACTAGCGGCCGAGAGACCCAGTACTTC CASSPLRGTSGRETQYF
. TRBJ1-1 . TRBV6-5 TGTGCCAGCAGCCCCTTTAGGGACACCGCTGAAGCTTTCTTT CASSPFRDTAEAFF
few TRBJ1-1 . TRBV5-6 TGTGCCAGCAGCGACTGGAACACTGAAGCTTTCTTT CASSDWNTEAFF
. TRBJ1-6 TRBD1 TRBV25-1 TGTGCCAGCAGTGAGGGGACAGGGGGCGACACCTATAATTCACCCCTCCACTTT CASSEGTGGDTYNSPLHF
. TRBJ1-1 TRBD1 TRBV13 TGTGCCAGCAGCGAATCAGGGGGCTGGGTGAACACTGAAGCTTTCTTT CASSESGGWVNTEAFF
few TRBJ2-2 . TRBV7-3 TGTGCCAGCAGCTCTCGGACAACGAACACCGGGGAGCTGTTTTTT CASSSRTTNTGELFF
few TRBJ2-3 . TRBV5-1 TGCGCCAGCAGCTCTGGGCTCCGGGAAGATACGCAGTATTTT CASSSGLREDTQYF
. TRBJ1-4 TRBD1 TRBV7-9 TGTGCCAGCAGCGCCCACAGGGGGTCAGGTGAAAAACTGTTTTTT CASSAHRGSGEKLFF
. TRBJ1-4 . TRBV25-1 TGTGCCAGCAGTGACGGGTCCCGGCGGGAACTGTTTTTT CASSDGSRRELFF
. TRBJ2-3 . TRBV6-1 TGTGCCAGCAGCCCCCGCGTAGGCACAGATACGCAGTATTTT CASSPRVGTDTQYF
. TRBJ2-1 . TRBV28 TGTGCCAGCAGTTTATATGTAAGGGGTAATGAGCAGTTCTTC CASSLYVRGNEQFF
. TRBJ1-4 . TRBV6-6 TGTGCCAGCAGGACAGGATATAATGAAAAACTGTTTTTT CASRTGYNEKLFF
. TRBJ1-5 . TRBV4-1 TGCGCCAGCAGCCAAATGGGGGGAAATAGCAATCAGCCCCAGCATTTT CASSQMGGNSNQPQHF
. TRBJ2-2 TRBD2 TRBV5-3 TGTGCCAGAAGCGTTGGACCTAGCGGCACCGGGGAGCTGTTTTTT CARSVGPSGTGELFF
. TRBJ2-1 TRBD1 TRBV25-1 TGTGCCAGCAGGGACCCGACGGGACAGGGAGACAATGAGCAGTTCTTC CASRDPTGQGDNEQFF
. TRBJ2-2 TRBD2 TRBV5-1 TGCGCCAGCAGCGTTGGACTAGCGGAAACCGGGGAGCTGTTTTTT CASSVGLAETGELFF
. TRBJ1-4 . TRBV7-8 TGTGCCAGCAGCTTAGGAGGGAGGCCGAAACTGTTTTTT CASSLGGRPKLFF